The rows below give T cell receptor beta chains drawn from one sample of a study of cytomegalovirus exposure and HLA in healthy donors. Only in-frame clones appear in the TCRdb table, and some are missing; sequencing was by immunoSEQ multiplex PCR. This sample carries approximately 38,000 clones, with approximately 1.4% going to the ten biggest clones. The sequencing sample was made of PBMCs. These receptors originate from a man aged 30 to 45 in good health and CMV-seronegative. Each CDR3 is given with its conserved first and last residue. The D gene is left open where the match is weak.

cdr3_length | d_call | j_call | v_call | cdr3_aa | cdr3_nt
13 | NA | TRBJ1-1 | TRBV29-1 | CSVLLQGNTEAFF | TGCAGCGTTCTCCTACAGGGGAACACTGAAGCTTTCTTT
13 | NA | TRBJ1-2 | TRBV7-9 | CASSKTVNYGYTF | TGTGCCAGCAGCAAGACAGTGAACTATGGCTACACCTTC
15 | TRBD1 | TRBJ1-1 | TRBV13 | CASSLNPGGGTEAFF | TGTGCCAGCAGCCTTAATCCAGGGGGCGGGACTGAAGCTTTCTTT
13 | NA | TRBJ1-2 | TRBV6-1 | CASSERQGGGYTF | TGTGCCAGCAGTGAAAGGCAGGGAGGGGGCTACACCTTC
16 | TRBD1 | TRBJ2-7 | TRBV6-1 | CASSVIDRGSSYEQYF | TGTGCCAGCAGTGTCATTGACAGGGGGAGCTCCTACGAGCAGTACTTC
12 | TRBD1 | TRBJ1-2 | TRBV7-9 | CASSSGQGGYTF | TGTGCCAGCAGCTCCGGACAGGGCGGCTACACCTTC
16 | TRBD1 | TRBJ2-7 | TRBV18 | CASSLPPGQGNNEQYF | TGTGCCAGCTCACTCCCTCCGGGACAGGGGAACAACGAGCAGTACTTC
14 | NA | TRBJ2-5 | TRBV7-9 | CASSLKAGAETQYF | TGTGCCAGCAGCTTAAAAGCGGGTGCGGAGACCCAGTACTTC
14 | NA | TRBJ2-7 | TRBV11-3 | CASSFHVPGYEQYF | TGTGCCAGCAGCTTCCATGTCCCGGGGTACGAGCAGTACTTC
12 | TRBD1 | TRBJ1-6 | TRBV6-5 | CASTPDRVTLHF | TGTGCCAGCACCCCCGACAGGGTCACCCTCCACTTT
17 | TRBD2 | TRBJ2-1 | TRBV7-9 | CASRLAGGPGARGEQFF | TGTGCCAGCAGACTAGCGGGAGGGCCTGGGGCTAGGGGCGAGCAGTTCTTC
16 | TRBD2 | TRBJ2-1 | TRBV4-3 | CASSQGDSGRLNEQFF | TGCGCCAGCAGCCAAGGTGATAGCGGGAGATTAAATGAGCAGTTCTTC
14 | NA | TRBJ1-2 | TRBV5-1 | CASSFSRGDYGYTF | TGCGCCAGCAGCTTCAGCCGGGGAGATTATGGCTACACCTTC
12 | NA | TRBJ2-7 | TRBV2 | CATSGSPYEQYF | TGTGCCACCAGCGGGTCCCCCTACGAGCAGTACTTC
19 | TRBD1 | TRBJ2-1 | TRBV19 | CASSIVGGGTGGVRDEQFF | TGTGCCAGTAGTATAGTAGGAGGCGGGACAGGGGGCGTCAGGGATGAGCAGTTCTTC
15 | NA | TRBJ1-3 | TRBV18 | CASSPRTDSGNTIYF | TGTGCCAGCTCACCCAGGACAGACTCTGGAAACACCATATATTTT
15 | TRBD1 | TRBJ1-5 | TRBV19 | CASKGTGFLNQPQHF | TGTGCCTCAAAAGGGACAGGTTTTTTGAATCAGCCCCAGCATTTT
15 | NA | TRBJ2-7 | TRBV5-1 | CASSLAGGRAYEQYF | TGCGCCAGCAGCTTGGCCGGGGGTCGCGCCTACGAGCAGTACTTC
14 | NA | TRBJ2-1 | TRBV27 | CASSFGRGYNEQFF | TGTGCCAGCAGTTTCGGTAGGGGCTACAATGAGCAGTTCTTC
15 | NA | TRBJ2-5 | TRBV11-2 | CASSRAFRAVETQYF | TGTGCCAGCAGCCGAGCGTTCAGGGCCGTAGAGACCCAGTACTTC
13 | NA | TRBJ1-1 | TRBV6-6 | CASSYGEDTEAFF | TGTGCCAGCAGTTACGGGGAGGATACTGAAGCTTTCTTT
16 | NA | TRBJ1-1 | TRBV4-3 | CASSQAGLGINTEAFF | TGCGCCAGCAGCCAAGCAGGGTTGGGGATTAACACTGAAGCTTTCTTT
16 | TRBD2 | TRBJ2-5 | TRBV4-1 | CASSHTGLAGAETQYF | TGCGCCAGCAGCCATACCGGACTAGCGGGAGCAGAGACCCAGTACTTC
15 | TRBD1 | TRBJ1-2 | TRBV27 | CASSAPGQGIHGYTF | TGTGCCAGCAGTGCGCCGGGACAGGGGATCCATGGCTACACCTTC
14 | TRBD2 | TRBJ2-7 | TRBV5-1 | CASSLAGEYYEQYF | TGCGCCAGCAGTTTGGCGGGGGAGTACTACGAGCAGTACTTC
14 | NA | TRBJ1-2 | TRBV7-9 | CASSLGGLVYGYTF | TGTGCCAGCAGCTTAGGGGGGCTGGTCTATGGCTACACCTTC
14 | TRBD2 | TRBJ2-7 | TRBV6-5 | CASSYDLAGVEQYF | TGTGCCAGCAGTTACGATCTAGCGGGAGTCGAGCAGTACTTC
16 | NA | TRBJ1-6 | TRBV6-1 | CASSELVGGLNSPLHF | TGTGCCAGCAGTGAATTGGTAGGGGGATTGAACTCACCCCTCCACTTT
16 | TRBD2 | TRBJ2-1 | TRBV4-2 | CASSQDGGSSYNEQFF | TGTGCCAGCAGCCAAGACGGCGGGAGTTCCTACAATGAGCAGTTCTTC
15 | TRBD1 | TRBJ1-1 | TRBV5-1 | CASRPRRGQGSEAFF | TGCGCCAGCAGGCCTCGTCGGGGACAGGGATCTGAAGCTTTCTTT
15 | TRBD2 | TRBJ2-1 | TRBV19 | CATQPLAGVSNEQFF | TGTGCCACCCAGCCCCTAGCGGGAGTATCAAATGAGCAGTTCTTC
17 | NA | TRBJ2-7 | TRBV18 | CASSPDRWPPDRYEQYF | TGTGCCAGCTCACCCGATCGATGGCCGCCGGACAGATACGAGCAGTACTTC
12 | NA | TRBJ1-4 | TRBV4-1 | CASSLPNEKLFF | TGCGCCAGCAGTCTACCTAATGAAAAACTGTTTTTT
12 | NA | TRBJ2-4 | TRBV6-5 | CASRPLGQFQYF | TGTGCCAGCAGGCCTCTAGGACAGTTTCAGTACTTC
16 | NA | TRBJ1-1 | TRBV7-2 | CASSGYGGVEPTEAFF | TGTGCCAGCAGCGGATACGGGGGTGTTGAGCCCACTGAAGCTTTCTTT
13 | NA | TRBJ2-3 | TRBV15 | CATSRGATDTQYF | TGTGCCACCAGCAGAGGCGCGACAGATACGCAGTATTTT